This passage covers 32 T cell receptor beta chains from one sample sequenced in a study of Graves' ophthalmopathy and Graves' hyperthyroidism. The sequenced template was RNA, covering the TCR beta CDR3 region. HTBI primers were used in a first-round RT-PCR, which preceded a second-round multiplex PCR. TCRdb passed the multiplex PCR reads through MiXCR, listing each CDR3 protein once. The data show some 39,000 distinct CDR3 sequences, about 50% seen once. The sample was peripheral blood. The receptors were sampled from an adult woman with stable Graves' hyperthyroidism.

This chain connects TRBV6-2 or TRBV6-3 to TRBJ1-6, with D tentatively TRBD1 (6 bases). Germline V CDR1 and CDR2: MNHEY, SVGEGT. The CDR3 has 15 amino acids. V dropped 4 bases and J dropped 9 bases, with 16 bases sitting between them. The CDR3 DNA reads as TGTGCCAGCAGTTCACGGACAGCCGAGGGTTCACCCCTCCACTTT. Encoded protein: CASSSRTAEGSPLHF.

In its sample, this clonotype was seen many times. The chain has TRBV12-3 or TRBV12-4 and TRBJ1-4, with 10 bases matching TRBD1. CDR3 size: 13 residues. V dropped 0 bases and J dropped 12; count of bases not matched to a gene: 1. In DNA, the CDR3 is TGTGCCAGCAGTTTAGCGGGGACAGGGGAACTGTTTTTT. This codes for CASSLAGTGELFF.

This rearrangement joins TRBV10-3 to TRBJ1-1; D not resolved. The CDR3 loop spans 13 amino acids. Germline V lookup: CDR1 ENHRY, CDR2 SYGVKD. V lost 4 bases and J 1 base, leaving 7 bases between the germline ends. The CDR3 loop is CAISGTENTEAFF. CDR3 DNA: TGTGCCATCAGTGGGACTGAGAACACTGAAGCTTTCTTT.

Note on this clonotype: The junction differs from germline at one of its ends, possibly a read error. V gene TRBV4-1 combines with J gene TRBJ1-2, with unresolved D. CDR3 size: 16 residues. CDR1 is MGHRA, CDR2 YSYEKL, per germline. Here the CDR3 DNA reads TGCGCCAGCGGCCAAGTATTAGGACCGGGTAGCTGGGGCTACACCTTC. It encodes CASGQVLGPGSWGYTF.

This clonotype was counted at least ten times. V and J are TRBV2 and TRBJ2-3; 7 bases line up with TRBD2. Germline lookup yields CDR1 SNHLY and CDR2 FYNNEI. This CDR3 is 13 amino acids long. The ends lost 8 bases at V and 1 base at J; junction bases unmatched: 3. Here the CDR3 reads CASGLEGTDTQYF. The DNA for the CDR3 is TGTGCCAGCGGACTAGAAGGCACAGATACGCAGTATTTT.

The CDR3 here is CASSPLETQYF. The CDR3 DNA follows: TGTGCCAGCAGCCCCTTGGAGACCCAGTACTTC. The genes are TRBV7-3 and TRBJ2-5; no firm D call. Germline-derived CDR1 and CDR2 are SGHTA and FQGTGA. The CDR3 spans 11 residues. V lost 5 bases to trimming and J lost 5 bases, with 6 bases between them.

In this sample, this clonotype turned up a few times. One end of the junction does not line up with germline, which may come from a read error. The chain employs TRBV7-6 and TRBJ2-7, with TRBD1 matching 8 bases. This CDR3 comprises 14 residues. Germline CDR1 SGHVS, CDR2 FNYEAQ. The CDR3 DNA sequence: TGTGCCAGCAGTTTAGGGACAGGCTCCTACGAGCAGTACTTC. This gives the protein CASSLGTGSYEQYF. Variable domain in full (rest from reference TRBV7-6 and TRBJ2-7): GAGVSQSPRYKVTKRGQDVALRCDPISGHVSLYWYRQALGQGPEFLTYFNYEAQQDKSGLPNDRFSAERPEGSISTLTIQRTEQRDSAMYRCASSLGTGSYEQYFGPGTRLTVT.

This clonotype was counted only a few times. The V call is TRBV7-9, the J call TRBJ1-1, with a tentative D call TRBD1 (5 bases). V lost 8 bases to trimming and J lost 7 bases, with 11 bases between them. CDR1 is SEHNR, CDR2 FQNEAQ, per germline (reference sequence). This CDR3 is built from 11 residues. As DNA, the CDR3 is TGTGCCAGCCGCCGGGGGGTTGAAGCTTTCTTT. Translation: CASRRGVEAFF.

The J gene is TRBJ1-2, the V gene TRBV4-3; 9 bases are shared with TRBD1. CDR1 and CDR2 (germline): LGHNA, YSLEER. The CDR3 spans 15 residues. V trimming: 0 bases; J trimming: 5 bases; junction bases outside the gene matches: 4. Written as DNA, the CDR3 is TGCGCCAGCAGCCAAGATCAGGGGACAGGGTATGGCTACACCTTC. Translating it yields CASSQDQGTGYGYTF.

The chain couples TRBV12-3 or TRBV12-4 to TRBJ1-2; 12 bases fit TRBD1. This CDR3 comprises 19 residues. V shed 2 bases and J 8 bases; nucleotides not matched to a gene: 18. The CDR3 reads CASSLLPDLGTGGAAGYTF. The CDR3, as DNA: TGTGCCAGCAGTTTACTCCCGGATTTGGGGACAGGGGGCGCGGCAGGCTACACCTTC.

This chain links TRBV29-1 with TRBJ1-4, with TRBD1 as a possible D gene (6 bases). This CDR3 contains 12 residues. Trimming took 7 bases from V and 10 from J, leaving 16 bases between them. The V gene's germline CDR1 is SQVTM and CDR2 ANQGSEA. The CDR3 region has the DNA TGCAGCGGACAGGCCTCTGGGTTAAAACTGTTTTTT. Translating it yields CSGQASGLKLFF.

This clonotype has just a few counts. Given a much more abundant clone one base away, this may be a read error. The CDR3 end shows no conserved phenylalanine or tryptophan, and so a read error is likely. The genes are TRBV5-6 and TRBJ1-1; 7 nucleotides line up with TRBD1. The ends lost 4 bases at V and 0 bases at J; junction bases unmatched: 12. The germline V gene encodes CDR1 SGHDT and CDR2 YYEEEE. This CDR3 comprises 17 residues. The CDR3 bases are TGTGCCAGCAGCCTAACACTGACAGGGCCCATGAACACTGAAGCTTTCTCT. Encoded protein: CASSLTLTGPMNTEAFS.

The chain joins TRBV11-2 to TRBJ2-5; D call uncertain. The V end lost 3 bases, the J end lost 4 bases, and 15 bases lay between the germline ends. CDR3 length: 15 amino acids. CDR1 SGHAT and CDR2 FQNNGV come from the germline V gene. The CDR3 loop is CASSFPFDGRETQYF. CDR3 sequence (DNA): TGTGCCAGCAGCTTCCCTTTCGACGGGCGAGAGACCCAGTACTTC.

Ten or more counts support this clonotype. A clone one base away is much larger, so this may be a read error. The rearrangement uses TRBV28 and TRBJ1-6; D perhaps matches TRBD1 (5 bases). The CDR3 contains 14 residues. CDR1 is MDHEN and CDR2 is SYDVKM in the germline V gene. V dropped 2 bases and J dropped 10 bases, with 12 bases sitting between them. CDR3: CASSLGGGRSPLHF. The CDR3 DNA reads TGTGCCAGCAGTTTAGGGGGGGGTAGGTCACCCCTCCACTTT.

This chain connects TRBV5-1 to TRBJ2-7, with 9 bases lining up with TRBD1. Germline CDR1 is SGHRS and CDR2 is YFSETQ. The V and J ends lost 0 bases and 4 bases, in that order; junction bases with no gene match: 2. This CDR3 spans 14 amino acids. The CDR3 protein is CASSLAGTGYEQYF. The CDR3 nucleotides read TGCGCCAGCAGCTTGGCTGGGACAGGGTACGAGCAGTACTTC.

This clonotype was seen ten or more times. The chain couples TRBV19 to TRBJ2-3, with TRBD2 identical over 8 bases. Unmatched junction bases numbered 12, after V lost 1 base and J lost 3 bases. The germline gives CDR1 LNHDA, CDR2 SQIVND (reference sequence). The CDR3 covers 18 residues. CDR3 residues: CASSIVAGFSWVTDTQYF. DNA of the CDR3: TGTGCCAGTAGTATAGTAGCGGGGTTCTCCTGGGTAACAGATACGCAGTATTTT.

This CDR3 reads CSARDRATSYGYTF. Here the CDR3 DNA reads TGCAGTGCTAGAGATAGGGCGACTTCCTATGGCTACACCTTC. V usage is TRBV20-1 and J usage is TRBJ1-2, with no clear D. Trimming removed 0 bases from V and 4 bases from J, with 12 bases in between. Germline V gene lookup returns CDR1 DFQATT and CDR2 SNEGSKA (reference sequence). There are 14 residues in the CDR3.

The chain joins TRBV7-9 to TRBJ2-5; the match to TRBD1 covers 10 bases. The CDR3 extends over 15 amino acids. Germline V CDR1 and CDR2: SEHNR, FQNEAQ (reference sequence). The junction had 9 bases not matched to a gene; V was cut back by 6 bases and J by 5 bases. CDR3 coding DNA: TGTGCCAGCAGTTACTCGAGACAGGGGGCTGAGACCCAGTACTTC. Translating it yields CASSYSRQGAETQYF.

The chain combines TRBV7-3 with TRBJ2-7; D might be TRBD1 (5 bases). The CDR3 contains 12 residues. Germline V lookup: CDR1 SGHTA, CDR2 FQGTGA. V lost 1 base to trimming and J lost 8 bases, with 9 bases between them. In DNA, the CDR3 is TGTGCCAGCAGCTTAAGCAGGGTCCAGCAGTACTTC. Its protein is CASSLSRVQQYF.

This clonotype has a handful of counts. The chain employs TRBV9 and TRBJ1-1; D gene ambiguous. The CDR3 length is 12 residues. V was trimmed by 0 bases and J by 3 bases, leaving 3 bases between them. Germline CDR1 SGDLS, CDR2 YYNGEE. CDR3 DNA sequence: TGTGCCAGCAGCGTAGGGGACACTGAAGCTTTCTTT. It specifies CASSVGDTEAFF.

This clonotype appeared many times. CDR3 amino acids: CASSIGTGGFEKLFF. DNA for the CDR3: TGTGCCAGCAGCATTGGGACAGGGGGTTTTGAAAAACTGTTTTTT. The chain is built from TRBV7-3 and TRBJ1-4; 11 bases line up with TRBD1. The CDR3 runs to 15 residues. Germline V gene lookup returns CDR1 SGHTA and CDR2 FQGTGA. Germline trimming cut 5 bases from V and 7 bases from J; bases unmatched to any gene: 6.

V usage is TRBV5-1 and J usage is TRBJ2-5; D uncertain. Deletions cut 2 bases from V and 4 bases from J, with 15 bases between. The germline CDR1 and CDR2 sequences are SGHRS and YFSETQ. CDR3 length equals 15 residues. In nucleotides, the CDR3 is TGCGCCAGCAGCTTAGTGGCGGCACGAGGAGAGACCCAGTACTTC. This sequence encodes CASSLVAARGETQYF.

This clonotype was counted only a few times. The V and J genes are TRBV5-5 and TRBJ2-5; 12 nucleotides align to TRBD1. CDR3 length equals 16 residues. Germline CDR1 reads SGHKS; CDR2 reads YYEKEE (reference sequence). The junction had 8 bases not matched to a gene; V was cut back by 4 bases and J by 4 bases. CDR3 sequence (DNA): TGTGCCAGCAGCGTCCCCGGGACAGGGGGCGGAGAGACCCAGTACTTC. Protein product: CASSVPGTGGGETQYF.

V usage is TRBV10-3 and J usage is TRBJ1-5; 8 nucleotides line up with TRBD1. CDR1 ENHRY and CDR2 SYGVKD come from the germline V gene. The CDR3 has 14 amino acids. After removal of 6 bases from V and 5 bases from J, the junction contained 6 bases not matched to a gene. The CDR3 loop is CAIRSGGRDQPQHF. The CDR3 coding sequence is TGTGCCATCAGGTCAGGGGGCCGTGATCAGCCCCAGCATTTT.

The chain couples TRBV15 to TRBJ2-5, with TRBD2 matching over 11 bases. V lost 4 bases to trimming and J lost 1 base; unmatched junction nucleotides: 5. The CDR3 runs to 16 residues. Germline CDR1 reads LNHNV; CDR2 reads YYDKDF (reference sequence). This CDR3 reads CATSITSGRPQETQYF. In nucleotides, the CDR3 is TGTGCCACCAGCATTACTAGCGGGAGACCCCAAGAGACCCAGTACTTC.

The table lists this clonotype with a few counts. The chain employs TRBV5-4 and TRBJ1-6, with D maybe TRBD1 (6 bases). Germline assignment: CDR1 SGHNT and CDR2 YYREEE (reference sequence). The CDR3 is 15 amino acids. V gave up 1 base and J gave up 10 bases, with 15 bases separating them. CDR3 amino acids: CASSLRQGQRSPLHF. CDR3 in DNA: TGTGCCAGCAGCTTGAGGCAGGGGCAGAGATCACCCCTCCACTTT.

The chain carries TRBV7-9 and TRBJ2-7, with TRBD2 matching over 13 bases. The CDR3 runs to 15 residues. Germline values: CDR1 SEHNR, CDR2 FQNEAQ (reference sequence). V lost 3 bases, J lost 2 bases, and 1 base stayed unmatched. The CDR3 here is CASSFGLAGAYEQYF. In DNA form, the CDR3 reads TGTGCCAGCAGCTTCGGACTAGCGGGAGCCTACGAGCAGTACTTC.

This clonotype has at least ten counts. V is TRBV20-1 and J is TRBJ1-5; maybe TRBD1 (5 bases). The ends were cut back, 3 bases at V and 4 bases at J, with 19 bases in the middle. Per the germline V gene, CDR1 is DFQATT and CDR2 is SNEGSKA (reference sequence). CDR3 length: 16 residues. Here the CDR3 reads CSASEAWKGQNQPQHF. The CDR3 DNA sequence: TGCAGTGCTAGTGAGGCTTGGAAGGGGCAAAATCAGCCCCAGCATTTT.

At least ten counts were recorded for this clonotype. V and J are TRBV28 and TRBJ2-7, with D perhaps TRBD2 (7 bases). This CDR3 contains 14 residues. The germline CDR1 and CDR2 sequences are MDHEN and SYDVKM. The ends were cut back, 5 bases at V and 4 bases at J, with 15 bases in the middle. CDR3 loop: CASSLAEGGYEQYF. The CDR3 DNA reads TGTGCCAGCAGTCTAGCGGAAGGGGGGTACGAGCAGTACTTC.

This clonotype was counted many times. The chain couples TRBV6-1 to TRBJ2-3; no reliable D call. The CDR3 has 14 residues. Trimming pared 4 bases from V and 0 bases from J, leaving 8 bases between. Germline-derived CDR1 and CDR2 are MNHNS and SASEGT. CDR3 region: CASSAHLSTDTQYF. CDR3 bases: TGTGCCAGCAGTGCCCATCTGAGCACAGATACGCAGTATTTT.

The chain carries TRBV10-3 and TRBJ2-5; TRBD1 agrees at 9 bases. J lost 5 bases, V lost 7 bases, and 5 bases had no gene match. The CDR3 length is 13 residues. Germline values: CDR1 ENHRY, CDR2 SYGVKD. The CDR3 DNA reads as TGTGCCATCAAGGGACAGGGAGGGGAGACCCAGTACTTC. Amino acids: CAIKGQGGETQYF.

This clonotype was observed at least ten times. This CDR3 reads CASSLDVGQGLRDTQYF. DNA for the CDR3: TGTGCCAGCAGCCTGGATGTAGGACAGGGACTGAGAGATACGCAGTATTTT. The J gene is TRBJ2-3, the V gene TRBV4-2; 8 nucleotides align to TRBD1. CDR3 length: 17 amino acids. V was clipped by 4 bases and J by 5 bases; unmatched bases: 14. Germline CDR1 LGHNA, CDR2 YNFKEQ.